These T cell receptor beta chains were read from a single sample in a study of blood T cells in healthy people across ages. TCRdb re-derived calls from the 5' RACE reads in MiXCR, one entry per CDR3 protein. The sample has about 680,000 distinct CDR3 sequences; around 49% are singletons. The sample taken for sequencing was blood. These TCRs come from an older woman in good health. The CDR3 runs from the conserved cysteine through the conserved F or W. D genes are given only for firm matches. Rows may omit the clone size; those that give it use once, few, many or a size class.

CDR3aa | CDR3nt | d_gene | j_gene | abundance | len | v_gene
CASSFTTTGELFF | TGTGCCAGCAGCTTTACTACCACCGGGGAGCTGTTTTTT | . | TRBJ2-2 | . | 13 | TRBV3-1
CASSQDPQPQHF | TGTGCCAGCAGCCAGGACCCTCAGCCCCAGCATTTT | . | TRBJ1-5 | few | 12 | TRBV28
CASSESAVDYSPLHF | TGTGCCAGCAGTGAATCGGCAGTGGACTATTCACCCCTCCACTTT | . | TRBJ1-6 | few | 15 | TRBV2
CSARDWAGSGNQPQHF | TGCAGTGCTAGAGATTGGGCAGGGAGTGGCAATCAGCCCCAGCATTTT | . | TRBJ1-5 | . | 16 | TRBV20-1
CATSNKGRRVDNGYTF | TGTGCCACCAGCAACAAGGGACGGAGAGTCGACAATGGCTACACCTTC | . | TRBJ1-2 | . | 16 | TRBV15
CAGTPNGFAYNSPLHF | TGTGCCGGCACCCCCAACGGGTTCGCCTATAATTCACCCCTCCACTTT | . | TRBJ1-6 | . | 16 | TRBV27
CASSEQGAPKNIQYF | TGTGCCAGCTCGGAACAGGGGGCTCCCAAAAACATTCAGTACTTC | TRBD1 | TRBJ2-4 | once | 15 | TRBV6-6
CASSLTSGGQPQHF | TGTGCCAGCAGTTTGACTTCCGGGGGTCAGCCCCAGCATTTT | . | TRBJ1-5 | . | 14 | TRBV28
CASSLNHQPQHF | TGTGCCAGCAGCCTCAACCATCAGCCCCAGCATTTT | . | TRBJ1-5 | many | 12 | TRBV7-9
CASSLPARYGYTF | TGTGCCAGCAGTTTACCAGCCCGCTATGGCTACACCTTC | . | TRBJ1-2 | . | 13 | TRBV28
CAIAGTAQETQYF | TGTGCCATCGCCGGGACAGCCCAAGAGACCCAGTACTTC | TRBD1 | TRBJ2-5 | . | 13 | TRBV10-3
CASLHPKDSPRNQPQHF | TGTGCCAGCCTACACCCTAAAGACAGCCCGCGCAATCAGCCCCAGCATTTT | . | TRBJ1-5 | . | 17 | TRBV21-1
CSVEGRFSNTEAFF | TGCAGCGTTGAAGGCCGTTTTTCGAACACTGAAGCTTTCTTT | . | TRBJ1-1 | . | 14 | TRBV29-1
CASSLQPAGGQETQYF | TGTGCCAGCAGCTTACAACCAGCGGGAGGGCAAGAGACCCAGTACTTC | TRBD2 | TRBJ2-5 | . | 16 | TRBV7-2
CASSLRGQGGFTNNEQFF | TGTGCCAGCAGCTTAAGGGGGCAGGGAGGGTTCACAAACAATGAGCAGTTCTTC | . | TRBJ2-1 | . | 18 | TRBV7-3
CASSARAGGPYEQFF | TGTGCCAGCAGCGCCAGAGCGGGAGGGCCTTATGAGCAGTTCTTC | TRBD2 | TRBJ2-1 | . | 15 | TRBV11-2
CASSERGSGANVLTF | TGTGCCAGCAGTGAAAGAGGGTCTGGGGCCAACGTCCTGACTTTC | . | TRBJ2-6 | . | 15 | TRBV2
CASSRQTSGRARDTQYF | TGTGCCAGCAGCCGCCAGACTAGCGGGAGGGCCCGAGATACGCAGTATTTT | TRBD2 | TRBJ2-3 | . | 17 | TRBV7-2
CAISEWGGASTDTQYF | TGTGCCATCAGTGAATGGGGCGGCGCTAGCACAGATACGCAGTATTTT | . | TRBJ2-3 | . | 16 | TRBV10-3
CSARTGDPTETQYF | TGCAGTGCTAGGACGGGGGACCCGACGGAGACCCAGTACTTC | . | TRBJ2-5 | . | 14 | TRBV20-1
CASSVSSGIDTQYF | TGTGCCAGCAGCGTATCAAGCGGGATAGATACGCAGTATTTT | TRBD2 | TRBJ2-3 | . | 14 | TRBV9
CSGYRGGETQYF | TGCAGCGGCTACAGGGGGGGAGAGACCCAGTACTTC | . | TRBJ2-5 | many | 12 | TRBV29-1
CASSQEISTDSQYF | TGTGCCAGCAGCCAAGAAATTAGCACAGATTCGCAGTATTTT | . | TRBJ2-3 | . | 14 | TRBV3-1
CASSEARTGELFF | TGTGCCAGCAGTGAAGCACGCACCGGGGAGCTGTTTTTT | . | TRBJ2-2 | . | 13 | TRBV6-1
CASSLRQGRNTGELFF | TGTGCCAGCAGCTTAAGACAGGGGAGGAACACCGGGGAGCTGTTTTTT | TRBD1 | TRBJ2-2 | . | 16 | TRBV7-2
CASSYQGAMNEQYF | TGTGCCAGCAGTTACCAGGGGGCAATGAATGAGCAGTACTTC | TRBD1 | TRBJ2-5 | . | 14 | TRBV6-5
CASYGSLLYTDTQYF | TGTGCCAGCTACGGGTCCCTTCTTTACACAGATACGCAGTATTTT | . | TRBJ2-3 | . | 15 | TRBV6-2/TRBV6-3
CASSQEGKVGNTEAFF | TGTGCCAGCAGCCAAGAAGGCAAAGTAGGGAACACTGAAGCTTTCTTT | . | TRBJ1-1 | . | 16 | TRBV4-2
CASSSDPDRNLYEQYF | TGCGCCAGCAGCTCCGACCCGGACAGGAATCTCTACGAGCAGTACTTC | TRBD1 | TRBJ2-7 | few | 16 | TRBV5-1
CASSRSSGTGNNEQFF | TGCGCCAGCAGCCGATCCTCCGGGACAGGCAACAATGAGCAGTTCTTC | TRBD1 | TRBJ2-1 | few | 16 | TRBV5-1
CASSFGGTKFADTQYF | TGTGCCAGCAGTTTTGGGGGGACAAAGTTCGCAGATACGCAGTATTTT | . | TRBJ2-3 | . | 16 | TRBV12-3/TRBV12-4
CSVEGGFQNIQYF | TGCAGCGTTGAGGGGGGGTTCCAAAACATTCAGTACTTC | TRBD2 | TRBJ2-4 | . | 13 | TRBV29-1
CASSPQSGGGETQYF | TGTGCCAGCAGCCCCCAGAGCGGTGGGGGGGAGACCCAGTACTTC | . | TRBJ2-5 | . | 15 | TRBV7-3
CASSSHQGDYGYTF | TGTGCCAGCAGCTCCCATCAGGGAGACTATGGCTACACCTTC | . | TRBJ1-2 | . | 14 | TRBV7-2
CASIGEGRYEQYF | TGTGCCAGCATCGGGGAGGGCCGGTACGAGCAGTACTTC | TRBD2 | TRBJ2-7 | . | 13 | TRBV11-2
CASISGTGLGVTEAFF | TGTGCCAGCATCTCCGGGACAGGGTTGGGCGTCACTGAAGCTTTCTTT | TRBD1 | TRBJ1-1 | . | 16 | TRBV12-3/TRBV12-4
CASSPTGVGKTQYF | TGCGCCAGCAGCCCAACAGGGGTGGGGAAGACCCAGTACTTC | TRBD1 | TRBJ2-5 | . | 14 | TRBV5-1
CASSLAAGGEGGYTF | TGCGCCAGCAGCTTGGCGGCAGGGGGCGAGGGCGGCTACACCTTC | TRBD1 | TRBJ1-2 | . | 15 | TRBV5-1
CASSPSANEQYF | TGTGCCAGCAGCCCGTCGGCCAATGAGCAGTACTTC | . | TRBJ2-5 | . | 12 | TRBV7-2
CASSSQYNEQFF | TGTGCCAGCTCATCACAGTACAATGAGCAGTTCTTC | . | TRBJ2-1 | few | 12 | TRBV18
CASSLVRGISEQYF | TGTGCCAGCAGCTTAGTTAGGGGAATCTCCGAGCAGTACTTC | . | TRBJ2-7 | . | 14 | TRBV7-2
CASSLGRGAQETQYF | TGTGCCAGCAGCTTGGGCAGGGGGGCCCAGGAGACCCAGTACTTC | . | TRBJ2-5 | . | 15 | TRBV11-1
CASRDAVQKEAFF | TGTGCCAGCAGAGATGCGGTGCAGAAAGAAGCTTTCTTT | . | TRBJ1-1 | few | 13 | TRBV27
CASSFSLGAAYEQYF | TGCGCCAGCAGCTTCTCACTCGGGGCGGCCTACGAGCAGTACTTC | . | TRBJ2-7 | few | 15 | TRBV5-1
CASSLAPGQGLAEAFF | TGCGCCAGCAGCTTGGCGCCGGGACAGGGGTTGGCTGAAGCTTTCTTT | TRBD1 | TRBJ1-1 | once | 16 | TRBV5-1